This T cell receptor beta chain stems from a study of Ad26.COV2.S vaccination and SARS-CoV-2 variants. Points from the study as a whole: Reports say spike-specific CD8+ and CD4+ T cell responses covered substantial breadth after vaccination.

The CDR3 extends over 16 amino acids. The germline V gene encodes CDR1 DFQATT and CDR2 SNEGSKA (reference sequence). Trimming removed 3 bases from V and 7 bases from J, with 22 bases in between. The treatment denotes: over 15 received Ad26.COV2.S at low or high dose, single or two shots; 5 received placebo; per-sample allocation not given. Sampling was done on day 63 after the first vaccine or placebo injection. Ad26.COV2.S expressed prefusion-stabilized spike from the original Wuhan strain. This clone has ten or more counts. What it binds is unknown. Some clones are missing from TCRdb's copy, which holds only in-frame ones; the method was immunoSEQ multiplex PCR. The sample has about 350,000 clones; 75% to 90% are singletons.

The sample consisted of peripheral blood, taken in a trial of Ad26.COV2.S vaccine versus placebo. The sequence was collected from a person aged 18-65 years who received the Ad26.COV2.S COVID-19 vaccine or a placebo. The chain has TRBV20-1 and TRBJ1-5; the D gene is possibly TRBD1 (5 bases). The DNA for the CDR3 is TGCAGTGCTAGTAAGGCGGGGGGTGGGACTCGACAGCCCCAGCATTTT. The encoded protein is CSASKAGGGTRQPQHF.